This TCR beta chain came from a study of shared clonotypes between healthy human individuals. The naive CD8 subset, CD45RO-negative cells positively selected for CCR7, excluded terminally differentiated effector memory CD45RA+ cells. Study-wide findings and caveats: Clonotype sharing across several donors was observed for approximately 5% of naive CD4 clonotypes.

This CDR3 spans 20 amino acids. In germline, CDR1 is MNHEY, CDR2 SMNVEV (reference sequence). V was pared by 0 bases and J by 0 bases, with 9 bases of the junction left unmatched. Some clones are missing from TCRdb's copy, which holds only in-frame ones; the method was immunoSEQ multiplex PCR. The sample lists hundreds of thousands of clones; about 91% were seen once. Worth noting for this clone: Its target is unknown.

The specimen sequenced was naive CD8+ T cells sorted from blood. The TCR was taken from a young man in good health. This sequence joins TRBV27 and TRBJ2-6; 9 bases are a match to TRBD1. CDR3 loop: CASSLSPYRDRASGANVLTF. CDR3 in DNA: TGTGCCAGCAGTTTATCGCCTTACCGGGACAGGGCCTCTGGGGCCAACGTCCTGACTTTC.